The clone carrying this TCR beta chain was counted once. Its antigen is undetermined. This entry is derived from a study of shared clonotypes between healthy human individuals. Samples underwent the assay at deep level. Method: immunoSEQ multiplex PCR; TCRdb's copy keeps in-frame clones and lacks some. The sample lists around 2.5 million clones; approximately 93% were seen once. General study results and limits: Sequencing of the sorted subsets was shown by rarefaction to be incomplete despite large depth.

Germline CDR1 reads MNHEY; CDR2 reads SMNVEV (reference sequence). V gave up 5 bases and J gave up 7 bases; unmatched junction bases: 7. The CDR3 is made up of 15 amino acids. The genes are TRBV27 and TRBJ1-4, with 10 nucleotides matching TRBD1. The sequenced material came from naive CD4+ T cells from PBMCs. Subset indicated: CD45RA+ positively selected. This TCR derives from a man between 18 and 29 years old in good health. Some clones in this sample may be carry-over from other donors' samples. The DNA of the CDR3 is TGTGCCAGCAGTCCACGGGACAGGGGTAGTGAAAAACTGTTTTTT. It is translated as CASSPRDRGSEKLFF.